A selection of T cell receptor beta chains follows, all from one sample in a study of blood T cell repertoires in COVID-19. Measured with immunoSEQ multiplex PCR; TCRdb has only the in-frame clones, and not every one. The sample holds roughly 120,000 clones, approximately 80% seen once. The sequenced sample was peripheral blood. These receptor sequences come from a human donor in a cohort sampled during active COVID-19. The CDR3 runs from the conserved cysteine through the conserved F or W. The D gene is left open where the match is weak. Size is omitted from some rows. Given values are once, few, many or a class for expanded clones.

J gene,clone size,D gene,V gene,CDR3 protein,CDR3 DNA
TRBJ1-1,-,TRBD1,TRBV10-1,CASSLPGGTEAFF,TGCGCCAGCAGTCTGCCAGGGGGCACTGAAGCTTTCTTT
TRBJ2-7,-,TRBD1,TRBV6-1,CASSEEVSGGWGEQYF,TGTGCCAGCAGTGAAGAGGTTTCAGGGGGCTGGGGGGAGCAGTACTTC
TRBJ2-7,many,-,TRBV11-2,CASTGSQVQEQYF,TGTGCCAGCACCGGATCCCAGGTGCAAGAGCAGTACTTC
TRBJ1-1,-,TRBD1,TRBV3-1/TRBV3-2,CASSQVQGAGNTEAFF,TGTGCCAGCAGCCAAGTTCAGGGGGCCGGAAACACTGAAGCTTTCTTT
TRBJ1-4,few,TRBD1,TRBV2,CASSKGTGTGDEKLFF,TGTGCCAGCAGTAAAGGGACCGGGACAGGGGATGAAAAACTGTTTTTT
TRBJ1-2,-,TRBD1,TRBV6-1,CASSEAADRGLGGYTF,TGTGCCAGCAGTGAAGCCGCTGACAGGGGGCTAGGCGGCTACACCTTC
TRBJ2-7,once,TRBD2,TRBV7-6,CASSITSGKTYEQYF,TGTGCCAGCAGCATAACTAGCGGTAAGACCTACGAGCAGTACTTC
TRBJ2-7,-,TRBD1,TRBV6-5,CASSNRDRSSYEQYF,TGTGCCAGCAGTAACCGGGACAGGAGCTCCTACGAGCAGTACTTC
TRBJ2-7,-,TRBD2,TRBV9,CASSPSPSSGSTNEQYF,TGTGCCAGCAGCCCTTCTCCATCTAGCGGGAGTACAAACGAGCAGTACTTC
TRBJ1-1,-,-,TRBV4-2,CASSQDTGSAEAFF,TGTGCCAGCAGCCAAGATACAGGCTCGGCTGAAGCTTTCTTT
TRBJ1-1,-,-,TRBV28,CASSSTAKNTEAFF,TGTGCCAGTTCGTCGACAGCTAAGAACACTGAAGCTTTCTTT
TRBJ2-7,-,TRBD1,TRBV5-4,CASSSGQGYEQYF,TGTGCCAGCAGCTCGGGACAGGGATACGAGCAGTACTTC
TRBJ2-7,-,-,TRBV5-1,CASSIQSPLDYEQYF,TGCGCCAGCAGCATCCAGTCCCCACTAGACTACGAGCAGTACTTC
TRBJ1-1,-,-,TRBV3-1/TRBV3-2,CASSQDRENTEAFF,TGTGCCAGCAGCCAAGACAGGGAGAACACTGAAGCTTTCTTT
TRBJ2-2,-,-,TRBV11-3,CASSPWDSSLTGELFF,TGTGCCAGCAGCCCTTGGGACTCTTCGTTGACCGGGGAGCTGTTTTTT
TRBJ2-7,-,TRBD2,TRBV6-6,CASTLAGGFYEQYF,TGTGCCAGCACTCTAGCGGGGGGGTTTTACGAGCAGTACTTC
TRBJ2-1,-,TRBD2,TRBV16,CASSLLAGGLYNEQFF,TGTGCCAGCAGCCTATTGGCGGGGGGCCTGTACAATGAGCAGTTCTTC
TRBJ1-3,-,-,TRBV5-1,CASRESSGNTIYF,TGCGCCAGCAGGGAGAGCTCTGGAAACACCATATATTTT
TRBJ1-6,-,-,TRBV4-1,CASSQIPGRGRRSPLHF,TGCGCCAGCAGCCAAATCCCAGGGAGGGGCAGGCGTTCACCCCTCCACTTT
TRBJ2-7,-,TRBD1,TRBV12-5,CASGFPTGLYF,TGTGCTAGTGGTTTCCCGACAGGGTTGTACTTC
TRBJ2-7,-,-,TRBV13,CASSLAFSYEQYF,TGTGCCAGCAGCTTGGCATTCTCCTACGAGCAGTACTTC
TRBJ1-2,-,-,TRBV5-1,CASRGRADYGYTF,TGCGCCAGCAGAGGGAGGGCGGACTATGGCTACACCTTC
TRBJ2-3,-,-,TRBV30,CAWSLRGGFTDTQYF,TGTGCCTGGAGTCTTAGGGGGGGGTTCACAGATACGCAGTATTTT
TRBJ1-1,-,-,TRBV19,CASSMSPDTEAFF,TGTGCCAGTAGTATGAGTCCGGACACTGAAGCTTTCTTT
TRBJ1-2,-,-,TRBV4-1,CASRGDFNLGGYTF,TGCGCCAGCAGAGGGGACTTTAATTTAGGTGGCTACACCTTC
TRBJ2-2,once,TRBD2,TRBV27,CASSFSAGGGAVSGELFF,TGTGCCAGCAGTTTTTCAGCGGGAGGAGGTGCGGTCTCCGGGGAGCTGTTTTTT
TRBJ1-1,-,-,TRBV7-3,CASSLQTGRTNTEAFF,TGTGCCAGCAGCTTACAGACTGGCAGAACGAACACTGAAGCTTTCTTT
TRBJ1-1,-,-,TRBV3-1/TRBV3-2,CASSPRVDTEAFF,TGTGCCAGCAGCCCTCGGGTGGACACTGAAGCTTTCTTT
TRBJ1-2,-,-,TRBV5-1,CASRPTGSGYGYTF,TGCGCCAGCAGACCTACAGGGAGTGGCTATGGCTACACCTTC
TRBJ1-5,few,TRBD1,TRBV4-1,CASSQIPGTGRQPQHF,TGCGCCAGCAGCCAAATCCCCGGGACAGGGCGTCAGCCCCAGCATTTT
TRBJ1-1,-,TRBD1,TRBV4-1,CASSQPEGQGGTEAFF,TGCGCCAGCAGCCAGCCAGAGGGACAGGGGGGCACTGAAGCTTTCTTT
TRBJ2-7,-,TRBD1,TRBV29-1,CSVEVPGQGLYEQYF,TGCAGCGTTGAAGTCCCGGGACAGGGACTCTACGAGCAGTACTTC
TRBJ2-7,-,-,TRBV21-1,CASSKLAANEQYF,TGTGCCAGCAGCAAACTAGCAGCCAACGAGCAGTACTTC
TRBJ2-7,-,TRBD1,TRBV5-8,CASSYDRGPYEQYF,TGTGCCAGCAGCTACGACAGGGGGCCCTACGAGCAGTACTTC
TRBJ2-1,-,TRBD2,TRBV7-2,CASSSRPGLAGDNNEQFF,TGTGCCAGCAGCTCGCGACCGGGACTAGCGGGGGACAACAATGAGCAGTTCTTC
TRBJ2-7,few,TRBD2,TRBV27,CASSRIDPSGPSYEQYF,TGTGCCAGCAGTCGCATCGATCCTAGCGGACCCTCCTACGAGCAGTACTTC
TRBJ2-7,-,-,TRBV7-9,CASSLTGYEQYF,TGTGCCAGCAGCTTAACGGGATACGAGCAGTACTTC
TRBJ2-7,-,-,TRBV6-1,CASSEIYEQYF,TGTGCCAGCAGTGAAATATACGAGCAGTACTTC
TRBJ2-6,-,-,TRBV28,CASSFAGASRSSGANVLTF,TGTGCCAGCAGTTTTGCAGGGGCTAGCAGGAGCTCTGGGGCCAACGTCCTGACTTTC
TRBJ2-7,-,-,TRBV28,CASSFTVSEQYF,TGTGCCAGCAGTTTCACAGTTTCCGAGCAGTACTTC
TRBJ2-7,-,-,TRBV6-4,CASSGQGRVYEQYF,TGTGCCAGCAGTGGCCAGGGGCGCGTCTACGAGCAGTACTTC
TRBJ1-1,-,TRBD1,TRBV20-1,CSASEGGTGTEAFF,TGCAGTGCTAGTGAGGGGGGGACAGGCACTGAAGCTTTCTTT
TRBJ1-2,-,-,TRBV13,CASSSTGGSPYGYTF,TGTGCCAGCAGCTCAACAGGTGGCAGCCCTTATGGCTACACCTTC
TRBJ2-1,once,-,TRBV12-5,CASGLNTNQQFF,TGTGCTAGTGGTTTGAACACCAATCAGCAGTTCTTC
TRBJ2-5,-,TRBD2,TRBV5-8,CASSFIGTSGAGETQYF,TGTGCCAGCAGCTTCATCGGGACTAGCGGGGCGGGAGAGACCCAGTACTTC
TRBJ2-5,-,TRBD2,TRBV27,CASRTGGLADTQETQYF,TGTGCCAGCAGGACAGGCGGACTAGCTGACACTCAAGAGACCCAGTACTTC
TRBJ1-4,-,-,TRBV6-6,CASSYIAQANEKLFF,TGTGCCAGCAGTTACATAGCGCAGGCTAATGAAAAACTGTTTTTT
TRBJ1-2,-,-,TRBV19,CASSIGLQVRIDYGYTF,TGTGCCAGTAGTATAGGTTTACAGGTACGAATTGACTATGGCTACACCTTC
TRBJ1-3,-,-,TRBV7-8,CASSLAPQGRELGNTIYF,TGTGCCAGCAGCTTAGCCCCCCAGGGAAGAGAGCTCGGAAACACCATATATTTT
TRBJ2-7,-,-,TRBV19,CASSMWRASSYEQYF,TGTGCCAGTAGTATGTGGCGGGCCAGCTCCTACGAGCAGTACTTC
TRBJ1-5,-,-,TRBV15,CATSRVRQANQPQHF,TGTGCCACCAGCAGAGTCCGACAGGCTAATCAGCCCCAGCATTTT
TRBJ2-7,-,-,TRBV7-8,CASSLVQGGPYEQYF,TGTGCCAGCAGCTTAGTTCAGGGCGGTCCCTACGAGCAGTACTTC
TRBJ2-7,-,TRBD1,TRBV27,CASNGQGTYEQYF,TGTGCCAGCAACGGACAGGGAACCTACGAGCAGTACTTC
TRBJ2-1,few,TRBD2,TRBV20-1,CSASLAGGQGYEQFF,TGCAGTGCTAGTCTAGCGGGGGGGCAGGGTTATGAGCAGTTCTTC
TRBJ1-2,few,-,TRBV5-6,CASSLFIAETNYGYTF,TGTGCCAGCAGCTTGTTTATCGCGGAAACTAACTATGGCTACACCTTC
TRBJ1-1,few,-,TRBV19,CASSMGLNTEAFF,TGTGCCAGTAGTATGGGCCTGAACACTGAAGCTTTCTTT
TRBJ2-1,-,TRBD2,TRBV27,CASSPSGTYNEQFF,TGTGCCAGCAGTCCCAGCGGGACCTACAATGAGCAGTTCTTC
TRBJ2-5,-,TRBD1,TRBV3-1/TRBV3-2,CASSQLTGDQETQYF,TGTGCCAGCAGCCAACTGACAGGGGACCAAGAGACCCAGTACTTC
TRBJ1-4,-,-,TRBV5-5,CASSLIEINEKLFF,TGTGCCAGCAGCTTAATAGAAATTAATGAAAAACTGTTTTTT
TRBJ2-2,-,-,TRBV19,CASSIGEAGELFF,TGTGCCAGTAGTATCGGGGAGGCCGGGGAGCTGTTTTTT